The next 5 T cell receptor beta chains were all read from a single sample in a study of blood T cell repertoires in COVID-19. This table comes from immunoSEQ multiplex PCR, and its TCRdb copy is limited to in-frame clones, with some not included. The data hold about 230,000 clones, with just over 85% observed a single time. Sequenced sample: PBMCs or T cells enriched from blood (not recorded which). The receptors were gathered from a man between 18 and 29 years old who had recovered from COVID-19.

The V call is TRBV15, the J call TRBJ2-5, with TRBD2 identical over 12 bases. CDR3 length equals 16 residues. Germline CDR1 LNHNV, CDR2 YYDKDF (reference sequence). The ends lost 1 base at V and 8 bases at J; junction bases unmatched: 8. In DNA form, the CDR3 reads TGTGCCACCAGCAGAGCCCCGACTAGCGGGAGCTCCACCCAGTACTTC. The encoded protein is CATSRAPTSGSSTQYF.

This chain links TRBV5-1 with TRBJ2-1, with 11 bases aligning to TRBD2. Germline V CDR1 and CDR2: SGHRS, YFSETQ. V was pared by 3 bases and J by 9 bases, with 11 bases of the junction left unmatched. The CDR3 has 16 amino acids. The CDR3 loop reads CASSSLTSGELGEQFF. As DNA, the CDR3 is TGCGCCAGCAGCTCATTGACTAGCGGGGAGCTAGGTGAGCAGTTCTTC.

This clone was observed once. The V gene is TRBV18, the J gene TRBJ2-2; 8 bases line up with TRBD1. Trimming cost V 3 bases and J 3 bases; bases outside gene matches: 3. This CDR3 has 15 amino acids. Germline V gene data show CDR1 as KGHSH and CDR2 as LQKENI. CDR3 sequence reads: CASSPGQVHTGELFF. The CDR3 bases are TGTGCCAGCTCACCGGGACAGGTCCACACCGGGGAGCTGTTTTTT.

This sequence joins TRBV10-2 and TRBJ1-2; D not certain. Germline CDR1 and CDR2: WSHSY and SAAADI. V lost 3 bases, J lost 5 bases, and 16 bases lay in between. The length of the CDR3 is 15 residues. CDR3 in amino acids: CASSESSLAYYGYTF. Here the CDR3 DNA reads TGCGCCAGCAGTGAATCCTCTCTAGCCTATTATGGCTACACCTTC.

This clone was found a few times. This sequence joins TRBV19 and TRBJ1-2; 7 nucleotides line up with TRBD1. Trimming removed 1 base from V and 3 bases from J; junction bases left unmatched: 5. The germline CDR1 and CDR2 sequences are LNHDA and SQIVND (reference sequence). This CDR3 is built from 15 residues. The CDR3 DNA follows: TGTGCCAGTAGTATAGTAGCCGACAGGGACTATGGCTACACCTTC. This gives the protein CASSIVADRDYGYTF.